This T cell receptor beta chain stems from a study of blood T cell repertoires in COVID-19. At the level of the study: The cDNA or gDNA used as material had been derived from T cells, B-cell-depleted T cells, or PBMCs.

The CDR3 extends over 10 residues, inclusive of both ends. Germline V CDR1 and CDR2: DFQATT, SNEGSKA (reference sequence). Original processing notes: Reference gene primer amplification in the assay estimated nucleated cell counts. Using immunoSEQ multiplex PCR, the repertoire was profiled, and TCRdb retains in-frame clones only, with some absent. From that table come the V and J calls and clone size; the DNA was used to work out D and trimming. The table includes about 250,000 clones, roughly nine tenths detected once. Participants were placed into cohorts based on the clinical history they reported. Two negative PCRs, clearance, or symptom resolution characterized the recovered Cohort 3 donors. About this clone: In this CDR3 the conserved last residue, phenylalanine or tryptophan, is missing, so a read error is likely. No DNA is shown, since the ends of the CDR3 on it are uncertain; the CDR3 is the one TCRdb lists.

The V and J genes are TRBV20-1 and TRBJ2-3; the DNA was not compared with TRBD1, the D call given in the table. The sequence came from a woman between 45 and 60 years old who had recovered from COVID-19. The sample comprised PBMCs or T cells enriched from blood (not recorded which). The CDR3 sequence is CSAAPGTTTL.